This is a list of T cell receptor beta chains from one sample in a study of CD8 T cells in ankylosing spondylitis. TCRdb re-analysed the 5' RACE reads in MiXCR, keeping a single row per CDR3 protein. The sample has 10,000 or so distinct CDR3 sequences; 5% to 6.5% are singletons. Sequencing input: blood, either unsorted or a sorted T cell fraction (not recorded which). The receptors originated from a female donor with ankylosing spondylitis or in good health (not recorded which). Both conserved end residues are part of each CDR3. The D gene is left open where the match is weak. Only some rows state a clone size, as once, few, many or a class for expanded clones.

v_gene	abundance	d_gene	j_gene	CDR3nt	CDR3aa
TRBV9	many	NA	TRBJ2-7	TGTGCCAGCAGCCCAGGACAGATATCCCACTACGAGCAGTACTTC	CASSPGQISHYEQYF
TRBV9	many	TRBD2	TRBJ2-1	TGTGCCAGCAGCGTAAACGGGAGGCACAATGAGCAGTTCTTC	CASSVNGRHNEQFF
TRBV9	many	TRBD2	TRBJ2-3	TGTGCCAGCAGCGTAGACGGGGGGGCCACAGATACGCAGTATTTT	CASSVDGGATDTQYF
TRBV9	many	NA	TRBJ1-5	TGTGCCAGCAGCCAGGAGGGGAATCAGCCCCAGCATTTT	CASSQEGNQPQHF
TRBV9	many	TRBD1	TRBJ2-1	TGTGCCAGCAGCGCCCCAGGGGGCAATGGAAATGAGCAGTTCTTC	CASSAPGGNGNEQFF
TRBV9	many	TRBD2	TRBJ2-7	TGTGCCAGCAGCGTAGGTCTAGCGGCCTACGAGCAGTACTTC	CASSVGLAAYEQYF
TRBV9	many	NA	TRBJ2-1	TGTGCCAGCAGCGTTGGAGGGACCCCCATAGGTGAGCAGTTCTTC	CASSVGGTPIGEQFF
TRBV9	medium-sized	NA	TRBJ2-7	TGTGCCAGCAGCGGGGGGACGGCGAGCTCCTACGAGCAGTACTTC	CASSGGTASSYEQYF
TRBV9	many	TRBD1	TRBJ2-1	TGTGCCAGCAGCTCAGGACAGGGTCAATACAATGAGCAGTTCTTC	CASSSGQGQYNEQFF
TRBV9	many	NA	TRBJ2-1	TGTGCCAGCAGCGTAGGTGGGGGGGCTAGCGCGTACAATGAGCAGTTCTTC	CASSVGGGASAYNEQFF
TRBV9	many	TRBD2	TRBJ2-1	TGTGCCAGCAGCGGAAGACTAGCGGGGATATACAATGAGCAGTTCTTC	CASSGRLAGIYNEQFF
TRBV9	many	TRBD2	TRBJ2-3	TGTGCCAGCAGCGACTCCTGGGCTAGCGGGCGATCAAGAGATACGCAGTATTTT	CASSDSWASGRSRDTQYF
TRBV9	many	NA	TRBJ1-1	TGTGCCAGCAGCCCCGGGCAGAACACTGAAGCTTTCTTT	CASSPGQNTEAFF
TRBV9	many	NA	TRBJ2-7	TGTGCCAGCACCGTAGGGATCGGCTTGAGCTACGAGCAGTACTTC	CASTVGIGLSYEQYF
TRBV9	medium-sized	NA	TRBJ2-7	TGTGCCAGCAGCGTAGATGTAGGGAACGAGCAGTACTTC	CASSVDVGNEQYF
TRBV9	many	TRBD2	TRBJ2-2	TGTGCCAGCAGCGGCGGGGGCACCGGGGAGCTGTTTTTT	CASSGGGTGELFF
TRBV9	many	TRBD2	TRBJ2-5	TGTGCCAGCGCTAGCGGCGGTCAAGAGACCCAGTACTTC	CASASGGQETQYF
TRBV9	few	TRBD2	TRBJ2-1	TGTGCCAGCAGCTGGGGGGGATCCACCTACAATGAGCAGTTCTTC	CASSWGGSTYNEQFF
TRBV9	many	TRBD1	TRBJ1-2	TGTGCCAGCAGCGTCGGACAGGGGGCGACCTACTATGGCTACACCTTC	CASSVGQGATYYGYTF
TRBV9	many	NA	TRBJ1-1	TGTGCCAGCAGCGTAGGGGGCATAGGGACTGAAGCTTTCTTT	CASSVGGIGTEAFF
TRBV9	NA	NA	TRBJ2-3	TGTGCCAGCAGCGCGCCAGGGTACGATACGCAGTATTTT	CASSAPGYDTQYF
TRBV9	many	TRBD1	TRBJ2-7	TGTGCCAGCAGCGAAGGACAGGGGGCTACCTACGAGCAGTACTTC	CASSEGQGATYEQYF
TRBV9	many	NA	TRBJ2-3	TGTGCCAGCAGTGGGGCAGATACGCAGTATTTT	CASSGADTQYF
TRBV9	medium-sized	NA	TRBJ2-2	TGTGCCAGCAGCCCCCAGTGGGGAACCGGGGAGCTGTTTTTT	CASSPQWGTGELFF
TRBV9	few	TRBD2	TRBJ2-3	TGTGCCAGCAGCGTAGAGGCTAGCGGGGGGCATTCAGATACGCAGTATTTT	CASSVEASGGHSDTQYF
TRBV9	many	NA	TRBJ2-5	TGTGCCAGCGCAGCTGGGGGCCAAGAGACCCAGTACTTC	CASAAGGQETQYF
TRBV9	many	NA	TRBJ2-1	TGTGCCAGCAACCGTAGGGTGGATGACTACAATGAGCAGTTCTTC	CASNRRVDDYNEQFF
TRBV9	many	NA	TRBJ2-3	TGTGCCAGCAGTGTTTGGCGGGATGATACGCAGTATTTT	CASSVWRDDTQYF
TRBV9	few	NA	TRBJ2-7	TGTGCCAGCAGCCCCGGAACCGTCGCCTACGAGCAGTACTTC	CASSPGTVAYEQYF
TRBV9	many	NA	TRBJ2-1	TGTGCCAGCAGCGTATCGGGAAATGAGCAGTTCTTC	CASSVSGNEQFF
TRBV9	NA	NA	TRBJ2-2	TGTGCCAGCAGCAACTGGGACAAGGGCGCAGCCGGGGAGCTGTTTTTT	CASSNWDKGAAGELFF
TRBV9	NA	TRBD2	TRBJ2-4	TGTGCCAGCAGCGGGGGGGGTCCGGGAGCCAAAAACATTCAGTACTTC	CASSGGGPGAKNIQYF
TRBV9	many	NA	TRBJ2-3	TGTGCCAGCACCGACCTAGGGGCTAGCACAGATACGCAGTATTTT	CASTDLGASTDTQYF
TRBV9	many	NA	TRBJ1-5	TGTGCCAGCAGCGGGACCCACAATCAGCCCCAGCATTTT	CASSGTHNQPQHF
TRBV9	NA	NA	TRBJ2-7	TGTGCCAGCAGCCCTCTGTGGGGGGACGAGCAGTACTTC	CASSPLWGDEQYF
TRBV9	many	TRBD2	TRBJ2-1	TGTGCCAGCAGCGCGCTAGCGGGATTCTCCTACAATGAGCAGTTCTTC	CASSALAGFSYNEQFF
TRBV9	many	TRBD1	TRBJ2-7	TGTGCCAGCAGCGCGACACAGGGGTCCGCCTACGAGCAGTACTTC	CASSATQGSAYEQYF
TRBV9	medium-sized	TRBD1	TRBJ1-5	TGTGCCAGCAGCAGAGGGACAGGGGATCAGCCCCAGCATTTT	CASSRGTGDQPQHF
TRBV9	many	NA	TRBJ2-2	TGTGCCAGCAGCGTAGATGGCGCCGGGGAGCTGTTTTTT	CASSVDGAGELFF
TRBV9	NA	TRBD2	TRBJ2-7	TGTGCCAGCAGCACTAGCGGGGGAATAGGGGAGCAGTACTTC	CASSTSGGIGEQYF
TRBV9	many	NA	TRBJ1-4	TGTGCCAGCAGCCCCCGGGGCGAGGGCGAAAAACTGTTTTTT	CASSPRGEGEKLFF
TRBV9	many	NA	TRBJ1-2	TGTGCCAGCAGCGTAGGGCACGTCGACTACACCTTC	CASSVGHVDYTF
TRBV9	many	NA	TRBJ1-2	TGTGCCAGCAGCGGCGGCGCAGAAAAAACGGGCTACACCTTC	CASSGGAEKTGYTF
TRBV9	few	NA	TRBJ1-1	TGTGCCAGCAGCGTACCCCCAGGGGAGGTGAACACTGAAGCTTTCTTT	CASSVPPGEVNTEAFF
TRBV9	medium-sized	TRBD2	TRBJ2-1	TGTGCCAGCAGCGCCGGACTAGCGGAGGGGAATGAGCAGTTCTTC	CASSAGLAEGNEQFF
TRBV9	NA	NA	TRBJ2-7	TGTGCCAGCAGTGTAGGGGGAGACCTAGAGCAGTACTTC	CASSVGGDLEQYF
TRBV9	few	TRBD2	TRBJ2-1	TGTGCCAGCAGCACCCGGGGGGTCTCAAACTACAATGAGCAGTTCTTC	CASSTRGVSNYNEQFF
TRBV9	many	NA	TRBJ2-6	TGTGCCAGCAGCGTAGGCGTTAGCTCTGGGGCCAACGTCCTGACTTTC	CASSVGVSSGANVLTF
TRBV4-2	many	NA	TRBJ2-6	TGTGCCAGCAACCTCAGTGGGGCCAACGTCCTGACTTTC	CASNLSGANVLTF
TRBV9	few	NA	TRBJ2-3	TGTGCCAGCAGCGTAGAGCCTAGCGCAAGCACAGATACGCAGTATTTT	CASSVEPSASTDTQYF
TRBV9	NA	TRBD1	TRBJ2-1	TGTGCCAGCAGCAGGGGACAGTCCTTGGATGAGCAGTTCTTC	CASSRGQSLDEQFF
TRBV9	large	TRBD2	TRBJ2-1	TGTGCCAGCAGCGCCCGCCGGCGGGGGGGGCCGGGGTCCTACAATGAGCAGTTCTTC	CASSARRRGGPGSYNEQFF
TRBV9	NA	NA	TRBJ2-1	TGTGCCAGCAGCGTTCGGGACTACAATGAGCAGTTCTTC	CASSVRDYNEQFF
TRBV9	NA	TRBD1	TRBJ2-3	TGTGCCAGCAGCGTGGGACAGTCTAGCACAGATACGCAGTATTTT	CASSVGQSSTDTQYF
TRBV9	few	TRBD1	TRBJ2-5	TGTGCCAGCAGCAAACAGGGGGCTGAAGAGACCCAGTACTTC	CASSKQGAEETQYF
TRBV9	NA	TRBD1	TRBJ2-7	TGTGCCAGCACGACCGGGACAGGGGCCTACGAGCAGTACTTC	CASTTGTGAYEQYF
TRBV9	many	NA	TRBJ2-7	TGTGCCAGCAGCGTAGCTTACGGGAGTTACGAGCAGTACTTC	CASSVAYGSYEQYF
TRBV9	few	NA	TRBJ1-2	TGTGCCAGCAGCGTAGGCAGGGAGGTCAGCTATGGCTACACCTTC	CASSVGREVSYGYTF
TRBV9	medium-sized	NA	TRBJ1-3	TGTGCCAGCAGCGATTTAGGAAACACCATATATTTT	CASSDLGNTIYF